This is a list of T cell receptor beta chains from one sample in a study of cytomegalovirus exposure and HLA in healthy donors. Method: immunoSEQ multiplex PCR; TCRdb's copy keeps in-frame clones and lacks some. This sample carries 150,000 to 200,000 clones, around 83% of them seen once, and the ten largest clones take about 4%. Material for sequencing was PBMCs. The receptor set was obtained from a man aged 45 to 65 in good health and CMV-seropositive. Both conserved end residues are part of each CDR3. D genes are given only for firm matches. Rows give clone size only sometimes, using once, few, many, or a class for an expanded clone.

j_gene: TRBJ2-7; abundance: .; len: 12; d_gene: .; v_gene: TRBV27; CDR3aa: CASSLGGYEQYF; CDR3nt: TGTGCCAGCAGTTTGGGGGGTTACGAGCAGTACTTC
j_gene: TRBJ2-3; abundance: .; len: 19; d_gene: .; v_gene: TRBV9; CDR3aa: CASSVGPLRAGLSTDTQYF; CDR3nt: TGTGCCAGCAGCGTAGGCCCCCTCCGCGCGGGACTTAGCACAGATACGCAGTATTTT
j_gene: TRBJ2-7; abundance: .; len: 14; d_gene: .; v_gene: TRBV28; CDR3aa: CASSLGLWSYEQYF; CDR3nt: TGTGCCAGCAGTTTGGGACTGTGGTCCTACGAGCAGTACTTC
j_gene: TRBJ2-7; abundance: .; len: 13; d_gene: TRBD2; v_gene: TRBV29-1; CDR3aa: CSVSSGRGYEQYF; CDR3nt: TGCAGCGTTTCGAGCGGGAGGGGATACGAGCAGTACTTC
j_gene: TRBJ2-3; abundance: .; len: 16; d_gene: TRBD2; v_gene: TRBV28; CDR3aa: CASSLLGEGHTDTQYF; CDR3nt: TGTGCCAGCAGTTTATTGGGGGAGGGCCACACAGATACGCAGTATTTT
j_gene: TRBJ1-2; abundance: .; len: 16; d_gene: .; v_gene: TRBV30; CDR3aa: CAWSSPGPRRDYGYTF; CDR3nt: TGTGCCTGGAGCTCCCCCGGTCCCCGGCGGGACTATGGCTACACCTTC
j_gene: TRBJ2-5; abundance: .; len: 15; d_gene: TRBD2; v_gene: TRBV7-9; CDR3aa: CSSSLVVAGQETQYF; CDR3nt: TGTTCCAGCAGCTTAGTGGTAGCGGGACAAGAGACCCAGTACTTC
j_gene: TRBJ2-4; abundance: .; len: 19; d_gene: .; v_gene: TRBV19; CDR3aa: CASSIGGWGTQIAKNIQYF; CDR3nt: TGTGCCAGTAGTATAGGGGGTTGGGGGACACAAATAGCCAAAAACATTCAGTACTTC
j_gene: TRBJ2-1; abundance: .; len: 13; d_gene: .; v_gene: TRBV6-1; CDR3aa: CASSDTGYNEQFF; CDR3nt: TGTGCCAGCAGTGATACGGGATACAATGAGCAGTTCTTC
j_gene: TRBJ1-1; abundance: .; len: 15; d_gene: TRBD1; v_gene: TRBV10-3; CDR3aa: CAISTPGQGNTEAFF; CDR3nt: TGTGCCATCAGTACCCCGGGACAGGGGAACACTGAAGCTTTCTTT
j_gene: TRBJ1-2; abundance: .; len: 17; d_gene: TRBD1; v_gene: TRBV4-1; CDR3aa: CASSQEGTGGFWYGYTF; CDR3nt: TGCGCCAGCAGCCAAGAAGGGACAGGGGGCTTCTGGTATGGCTACACCTTC
j_gene: TRBJ1-1; abundance: few; len: 13; d_gene: TRBD1; v_gene: TRBV7-9; CDR3aa: CASSGGQYTEAFF; CDR3nt: TGTGCCAGCAGCGGGGGACAGTACACTGAAGCTTTCTTT
j_gene: TRBJ2-1; abundance: once; len: 18; d_gene: TRBD2; v_gene: TRBV5-1; CDR3aa: CASSPTGLAGTVYNEQFF; CDR3nt: TGCGCCAGCAGCCCTACTGGACTAGCGGGGACCGTCTACAATGAGCAGTTCTTC
j_gene: TRBJ2-3; abundance: .; len: 15; d_gene: .; v_gene: TRBV28; CDR3aa: CASSLGQGGTDTQYF; CDR3nt: TGTGCCAGCAGTTTAGGGCAGGGCGGCACAGATACGCAGTATTTT
j_gene: TRBJ1-1; abundance: .; len: 13; d_gene: .; v_gene: TRBV30; CDR3aa: CATPRDSVSGAFF; CDR3nt: TGTGCCACACCACGGGACTCCGTATCGGGAGCTTTCTTT
j_gene: TRBJ2-7; abundance: .; len: 13; d_gene: .; v_gene: TRBV18; CDR3aa: CASSPGGTYEQYF; CDR3nt: TGTGCCAGCTCACCAGGGGGGACCTACGAGCAGTACTTC
j_gene: TRBJ2-5; abundance: .; len: 12; d_gene: .; v_gene: TRBV14; CDR3aa: CASSHIPETQYF; CDR3nt: TGTGCCAGCAGCCATATTCCGGAGACCCAGTACTTC
j_gene: TRBJ2-5; abundance: .; len: 13; d_gene: .; v_gene: TRBV30; CDR3aa: CAWSRRTQETQYF; CDR3nt: TGTGCCTGGAGTCGGAGGACCCAAGAGACCCAGTACTTC
j_gene: TRBJ2-1; abundance: .; len: 15; d_gene: TRBD2; v_gene: TRBV28; CDR3aa: CASSLGLVPYNEQFF; CDR3nt: TGTGCCAGCAGTTTGGGACTAGTCCCCTACAATGAGCAGTTCTTC
j_gene: TRBJ1-3; abundance: .; len: 16; d_gene: .; v_gene: TRBV11-2; CDR3aa: CASSLTDSVSGNTIYF; CDR3nt: TGTGCCAGCAGCTTGACCGACAGCGTCTCTGGAAACACCATATATTTT
j_gene: TRBJ2-5; abundance: .; len: 24; d_gene: TRBD2; v_gene: TRBV29-1; CDR3aa: CSVEQGSGGKAGEGGNNPQETQYF; CDR3nt: TGCAGCGTTGAACAAGGGTCCGGGGGAAAGGCGGGAGAGGGCGGAAATAACCCCCAAGAGACCCAGTACTTC
j_gene: TRBJ1-4; abundance: once; len: 14; d_gene: TRBD1; v_gene: TRBV7-9; CDR3aa: CASSLQGGLEKLFF; CDR3nt: TGTGCCAGCAGCTTACAGGGGGGACTGGAAAAACTGTTTTTT
j_gene: TRBJ2-5; abundance: .; len: 14; d_gene: TRBD2; v_gene: TRBV11-2; CDR3aa: CAGSYTSEKETQYF; CDR3nt: TGTGCCGGCAGCTACACTAGCGAGAAAGAGACCCAGTACTTC
j_gene: TRBJ1-1; abundance: .; len: 14; d_gene: .; v_gene: TRBV5-1; CDR3aa: CASSAREGNTEAFF; CDR3nt: TGCGCCAGCAGCGCCAGGGAAGGGAACACTGAAGCTTTCTTT
j_gene: TRBJ1-5; abundance: .; len: 15; d_gene: TRBD1; v_gene: TRBV6-1; CDR3aa: CAIVLGTGSPQPQHF; CDR3nt: TGTGCTATAGTACTGGGGACAGGGAGCCCTCAGCCCCAGCATTTT
j_gene: TRBJ2-1; abundance: once; len: 16; d_gene: .; v_gene: TRBV27; CDR3aa: CASSLEGNLLYNEQFF; CDR3nt: TGTGCCAGCAGTTTAGAGGGCAACCTCTTGTACAATGAGCAGTTCTTC
j_gene: TRBJ2-3; abundance: once; len: 15; d_gene: .; v_gene: TRBV28; CDR3aa: CASLTPWGDTDTQYF; CDR3nt: TGTGCCAGCCTCACGCCCTGGGGGGACACAGATACGCAGTATTTT
j_gene: TRBJ1-5; abundance: .; len: 17; d_gene: .; v_gene: TRBV19; CDR3aa: CASSMLSGRMGNQPQHF; CDR3nt: TGTGCCAGTAGTATGCTCTCCGGGAGGATGGGCAATCAGCCCCAGCATTTT
j_gene: TRBJ2-3; abundance: .; len: 16; d_gene: .; v_gene: TRBV28; CDR3aa: CASGLSAGFIPDTQYF; CDR3nt: TGTGCCAGCGGCTTATCCGCGGGTTTCATCCCAGATACGCAGTATTTT
j_gene: TRBJ2-7; abundance: .; len: 16; d_gene: .; v_gene: TRBV5-8; CDR3aa: CASNKQGSPLTYEQYF; CDR3nt: TGTGCCAGCAACAAACAGGGATCCCCCTTGACCTACGAGCAGTACTTC